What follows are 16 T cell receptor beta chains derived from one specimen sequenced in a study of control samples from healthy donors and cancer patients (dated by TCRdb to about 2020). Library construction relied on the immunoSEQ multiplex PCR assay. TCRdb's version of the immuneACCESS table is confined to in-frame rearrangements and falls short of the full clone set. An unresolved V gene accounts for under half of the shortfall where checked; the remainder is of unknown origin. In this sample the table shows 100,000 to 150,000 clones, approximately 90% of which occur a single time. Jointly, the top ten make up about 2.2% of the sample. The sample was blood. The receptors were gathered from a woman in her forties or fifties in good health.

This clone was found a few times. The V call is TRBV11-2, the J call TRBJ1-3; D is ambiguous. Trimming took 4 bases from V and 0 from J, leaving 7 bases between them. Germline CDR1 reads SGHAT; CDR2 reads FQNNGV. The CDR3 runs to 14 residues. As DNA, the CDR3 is TGTGCCAGCAGCTCCTCACGCTCTGGAAACACCATATATTTT. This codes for CASSSSRSGNTIYF.

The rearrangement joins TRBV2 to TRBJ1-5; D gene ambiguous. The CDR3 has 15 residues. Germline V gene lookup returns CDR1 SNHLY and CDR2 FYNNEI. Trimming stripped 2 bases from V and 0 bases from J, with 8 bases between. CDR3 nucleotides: TGTGCCAGCAGTGAAAACAGCCTTAGCAATCAGCCCCAGCATTTT. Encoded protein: CASSENSLSNQPQHF.

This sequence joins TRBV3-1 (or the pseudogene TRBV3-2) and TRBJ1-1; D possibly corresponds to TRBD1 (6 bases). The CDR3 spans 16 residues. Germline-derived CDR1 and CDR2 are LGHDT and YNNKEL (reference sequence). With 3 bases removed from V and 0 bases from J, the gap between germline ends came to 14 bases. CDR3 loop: CASSHYTGTMNTEAFF. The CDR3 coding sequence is TGTGCCAGCAGCCATTACACCGGGACAATGAACACTGAAGCTTTCTTT.

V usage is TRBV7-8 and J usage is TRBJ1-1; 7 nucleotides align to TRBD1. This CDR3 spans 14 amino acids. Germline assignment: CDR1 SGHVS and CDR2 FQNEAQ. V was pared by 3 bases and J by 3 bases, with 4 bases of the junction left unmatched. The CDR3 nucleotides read TGTGCCAGCAGCTTCATCAGGGGGGACACTGAAGCTTTCTTT. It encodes CASSFIRGDTEAFF.

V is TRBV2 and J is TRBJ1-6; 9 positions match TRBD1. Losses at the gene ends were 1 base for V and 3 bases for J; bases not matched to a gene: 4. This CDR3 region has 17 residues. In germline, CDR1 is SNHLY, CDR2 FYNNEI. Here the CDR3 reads CASSEGGQGNYNSPLHF. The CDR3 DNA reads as TGTGCCAGCAGTGAAGGGGGACAGGGAAACTATAATTCACCCCTCCACTTT.

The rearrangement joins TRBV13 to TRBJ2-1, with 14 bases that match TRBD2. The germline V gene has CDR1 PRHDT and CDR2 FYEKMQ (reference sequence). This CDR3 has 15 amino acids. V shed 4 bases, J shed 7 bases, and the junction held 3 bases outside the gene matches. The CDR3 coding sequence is TGTGCCAGCAGCTACGGACTAGCGGGGGGAAATGAGCAGTTCTTC. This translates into CASSYGLAGGNEQFF.

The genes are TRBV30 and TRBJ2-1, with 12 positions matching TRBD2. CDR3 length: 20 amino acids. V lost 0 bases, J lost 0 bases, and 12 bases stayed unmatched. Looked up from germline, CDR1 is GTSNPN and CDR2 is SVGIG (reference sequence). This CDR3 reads CAWSVLGLAGGKPSYNEQFF. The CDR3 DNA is TGTGCCTGGAGTGTATTGGGTCTAGCGGGGGGGAAGCCCTCCTACAATGAGCAGTTCTTC. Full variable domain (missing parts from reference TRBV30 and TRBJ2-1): SQTIHQWPATLVQPVGSPLSLECTVEGTSNPNLYWYRQAAGRGLQLLFYSVGIGQISSEVPQNLSASRPQDRQFILSSKKLLLSDSGFYLCAWSVLGLAGGKPSYNEQFFGPGTRLTVL.

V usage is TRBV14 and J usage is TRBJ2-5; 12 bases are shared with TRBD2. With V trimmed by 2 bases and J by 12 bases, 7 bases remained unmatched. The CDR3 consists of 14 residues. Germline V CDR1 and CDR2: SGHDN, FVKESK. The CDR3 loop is CASSQTSGGPGEYF. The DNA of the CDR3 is TGTGCCAGCAGCCAAACTAGCGGGGGGCCGGGAGAGTACTTC.

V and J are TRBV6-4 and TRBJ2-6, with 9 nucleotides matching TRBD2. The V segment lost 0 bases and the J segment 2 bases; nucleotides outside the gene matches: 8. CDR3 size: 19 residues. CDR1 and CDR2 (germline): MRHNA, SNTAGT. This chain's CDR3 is CASSDSAGGELAGANVLTF. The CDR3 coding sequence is TGTGCCAGCAGTGACTCGGCGGGGGGGGAACTGGCTGGGGCCAACGTCCTGACTTTC.

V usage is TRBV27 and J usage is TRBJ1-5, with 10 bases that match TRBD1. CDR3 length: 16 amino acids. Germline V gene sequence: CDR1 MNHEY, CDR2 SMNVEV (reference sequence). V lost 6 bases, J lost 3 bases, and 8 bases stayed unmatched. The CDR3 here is CASRPGTGVPNQPQHF. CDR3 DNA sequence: TGTGCCAGCAGACCCGGGACAGGGGTCCCCAATCAGCCCCAGCATTTT.

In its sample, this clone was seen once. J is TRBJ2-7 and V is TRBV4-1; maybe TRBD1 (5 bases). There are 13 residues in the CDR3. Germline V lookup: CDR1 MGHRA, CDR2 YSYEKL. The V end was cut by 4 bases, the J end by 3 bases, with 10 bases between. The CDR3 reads CASSPDRDYEQYF. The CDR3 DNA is TGCGCCAGCAGCCCCGACAGAGACTACGAGCAGTACTTC.

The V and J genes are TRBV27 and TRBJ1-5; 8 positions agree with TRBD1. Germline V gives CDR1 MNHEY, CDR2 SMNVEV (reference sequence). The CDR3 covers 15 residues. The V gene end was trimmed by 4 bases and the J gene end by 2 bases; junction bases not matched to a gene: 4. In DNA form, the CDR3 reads TGTGCCAGCAGTTCACAGACAGGGGGCAATCAGCCCCAGCATTTT. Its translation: CASSSQTGGNQPQHF.

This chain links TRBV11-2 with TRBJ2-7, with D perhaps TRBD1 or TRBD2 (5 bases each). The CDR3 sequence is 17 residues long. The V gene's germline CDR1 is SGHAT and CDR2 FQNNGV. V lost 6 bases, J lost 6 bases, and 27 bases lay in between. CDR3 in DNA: TGTGCCAGCAGTTTTACATGGACCGGGACCCTAGTTTTCGAGCAGTACTTC. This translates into CASSFTWTGTLVFEQYF.

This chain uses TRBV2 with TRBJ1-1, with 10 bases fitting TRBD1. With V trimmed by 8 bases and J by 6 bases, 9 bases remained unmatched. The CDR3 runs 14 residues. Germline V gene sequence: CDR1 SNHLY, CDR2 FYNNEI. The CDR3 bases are TGTGCCAGCGGACGGGACAGGGGATCGGCTGAAGCTTTCTTT. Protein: CASGRDRGSAEAFF.

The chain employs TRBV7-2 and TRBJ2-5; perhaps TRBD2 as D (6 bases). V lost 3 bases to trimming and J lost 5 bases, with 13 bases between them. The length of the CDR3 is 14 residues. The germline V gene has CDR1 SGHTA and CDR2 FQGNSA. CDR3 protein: CASSFVGGGETQYF. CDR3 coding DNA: TGTGCCAGCAGCTTTGTGGGGGGAGGTGAGACCCAGTACTTC.

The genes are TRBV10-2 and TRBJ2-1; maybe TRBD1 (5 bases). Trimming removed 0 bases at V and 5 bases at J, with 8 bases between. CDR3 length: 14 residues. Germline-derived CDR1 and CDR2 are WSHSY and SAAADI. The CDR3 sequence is CASSESTVDNEQFF. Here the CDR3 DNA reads TGCGCCAGCAGTGAGTCGACAGTAGACAATGAGCAGTTCTTC.